Shown below are 29 T cell receptor beta chains from a single sample sequenced in a study of T-cell reconstitution after alpha-beta-depleted transplantation in children. Unique molecular identifiers were used in preparing the TCRbeta library. TCRdb independently ran MiXCR on the PCR reads; one entry per CDR3 protein. The table lists almost 500,000 distinct CDR3 sequences, around 12% of them singletons. The sample consisted of PBMCs from the stem cell graft donor, taken from the stem cell graft. These receptors all stem from a human donor who donated a stem cell graft to a child with combined immunodeficiency.

The chain combines TRBV29-1 with TRBJ2-7; D might be TRBD2 (6 bases). Germline assignment: CDR1 SQVTM and CDR2 ANQGSEA. Trimming took off 6 bases at V and 0 bases at J, with 9 bases between the two ends. This CDR3 has 12 amino acids. CDR3 residues: CSVGDFSYEQYF. CDR3 nucleotide sequence: TGCAGCGTGGGGGACTTCTCCTACGAGCAGTACTTC.

This clonotype was recorded a few times. This rearrangement joins TRBV27 to TRBJ1-6; a weak D match, TRBD1 (6 bases). Trimming removed 5 bases at V and 8 bases at J, with 16 bases between. The CDR3 is 15 amino acids. The V gene's germline CDR1 is MNHEY and CDR2 SMNVEV (reference sequence). This CDR3 is CASSRGGIGDSPLHF. The CDR3 DNA reads as TGTGCCAGCAGTAGGGGGGGGATTGGGGATTCACCCCTCCACTTT.

This clonotype was counted at least ten times. The chain combines TRBV30 with TRBJ1-1; 9 nucleotides align to TRBD1. J gave up 4 bases and V 6 bases, and 9 bases lay outside the gene matches. Per the germline V gene, CDR1 is GTSNPN and CDR2 is SVGIG (reference sequence). This CDR3 contains 14 residues. The CDR3: CACRDQDRGTEAFF. CDR3 nucleotide sequence: TGTGCCTGTCGAGACCAGGACAGGGGCACTGAAGCTTTCTTT.

Only a few counts were recorded for this clonotype. The genes are TRBV6-2 or TRBV6-3 and TRBJ2-7; 14 bases agree with TRBD2. The trim removed 2 bases at V and 5 bases at J, leaving 2 bases unmatched. The length of the CDR3 is 15 residues. Germline V gene lookup returns CDR1 MNHEY and CDR2 SVGEGT. The DNA of the CDR3 is TGTGCCAGCAGTTACGGGGGACTAGCGGGAGACGAGCAGTACTTC. Translated, it gives CASSYGGLAGDEQYF.

This chain joins TRBV20-1 and TRBJ2-1; D is possibly TRBD1 (6 bases). The germline gives CDR1 DFQATT, CDR2 SNEGSKA (reference sequence). CDR3 length: 15 residues. The V end was cut by 3 bases, the J end by 2 bases, with 14 bases between. Here the CDR3 reads CSASNRVVAYNEQFF. The DNA of the CDR3 is TGCAGTGCTAGCAACAGGGTCGTTGCCTACAATGAGCAGTTCTTC.

In this sample, this clonotype turned up many times. The gene calls are TRBV5-1 and TRBJ1-1, with a tentative D call TRBD1 (5 bases). Between the trimmed V and J ends, which lost 0 bases and 4 bases, there was a span of 13 bases. The germline V gene encodes CDR1 SGHRS and CDR2 YFSETQ. The CDR3 is 15 residues long. In DNA form, the CDR3 reads TGCGCCAGCAGCTTGGCCGTGGGGGAACCCACTGAAGCTTTCTTT. Protein product: CASSLAVGEPTEAFF.

This clonotype was found a few times. The J gene is TRBJ2-7, the V gene TRBV7-9; 11 nucleotides align to TRBD2. Looked up from germline, CDR1 is SEHNR and CDR2 is FQNEAQ (reference sequence). The length of the CDR3 is 16 residues. V gave up 5 bases and J gave up 3 bases; unmatched junction bases: 9. CDR3 DNA sequence: TGTGCCAGCAGCCCCGGGACTAGCGGAGTTGGCTACGAGCAGTACTTC. Translating gives CASSPGTSGVGYEQYF.

The chain couples TRBV29-1 to TRBJ2-1, with TRBD2 matching over 7 bases. This CDR3 has 12 amino acids. Germline CDR1 is SQVTM and CDR2 is ANQGSEA. V lost 7 bases, J lost 6 bases, and 6 bases stayed unmatched. CDR3 bases: TGCAGCGGGGGGGACTATATCAATGAGCAGTTCTTC. Its protein is CSGGDYINEQFF.

This clonotype was seen many times. This sequence joins TRBV29-1 and TRBJ2-1; 8 bases are a match to TRBD2. In germline, CDR1 is SQVTM, CDR2 ANQGSEA. The junction had 6 bases not matched to a gene; V was cut back by 1 base and J by 4 bases. The CDR3 runs 15 residues. Written as DNA, the CDR3 is TGCAGCGTTGAAGGGCTAGCGGGTATTTACAATGAGCAGTTCTTC. This translates into CSVEGLAGIYNEQFF.

This clonotype was detected ten times or more. The genes are TRBV12-3 or TRBV12-4 and TRBJ1-2; no clear D gene. The V gene lost 1 base and the J gene lost 4 bases, with 10 bases spanning the gap. The CDR3 is made up of 14 amino acids. CDR3 coding DNA: TGTGCCAGCAGTTTAGGCTTGGTGGGCTATGGCTACACCTTC. It codes for CASSLGLVGYGYTF.

The J gene is TRBJ2-5, the V gene TRBV10-3, with unresolved D. Per germline, CDR1 ENHRY and CDR2 SYGVKD. This CDR3 has 13 amino acids. Trimming left V 2 bases short and J 5 bases short, with 9 bases between. Written as DNA, the CDR3 is TGTGCCATCAGTGAGAGGCCGAGGGAGACCCAGTACTTC. It translates to CAISERPRETQYF.

This clonotype was observed many times. The chain couples TRBV24-1 to TRBJ2-2, with D unclear. The V and J ends lost 3 bases and 7 bases respectively, with 11 bases between them. From germline, CDR1 is KGHDR and CDR2 SFDVKD. The CDR3 runs 14 residues. DNA for the CDR3: TGTGCCACCAGTGATGCTGCTCGACGCGGGGAGCTGTTTTTT. This sequence encodes CATSDAARRGELFF.

V and J are TRBV7-9 and TRBJ2-1; 7 bases match TRBD2. Per the germline V gene, CDR1 is SEHNR and CDR2 is FQNEAQ (reference sequence). The length of the CDR3 is 15 residues. Trimming took 5 bases from V and 9 from J; bases not matched to a gene: 13. CDR3 in amino acids: CASSRPGLGLSEQFF. CDR3 nucleotides: TGTGCCAGCAGCCGCCCCGGACTAGGGCTCAGTGAGCAGTTCTTC.

In its sample, this clonotype was seen many times. The DNA for the CDR3 is TGTGCCATCAGTGAGGGGGTTGATCAGCCCCAGCATTTT. It specifies CAISEGVDQPQHF. The V gene is TRBV10-3, the J gene TRBJ1-5; unclear D gene. Trimming cost V 2 bases and J 5 bases, with 7 bases left between them. Germline assignment: CDR1 ENHRY and CDR2 SYGVKD. The CDR3 loop spans 13 amino acids.

Turning to this clonotype: The missing conserved phenylalanine or tryptophan at the end of this CDR3 makes a read error likely. The chain employs TRBV7-9 and TRBJ1-4, with D hard to call. The CDR3 is 16 residues long. Germline V gene lookup returns CDR1 SEHNR and CDR2 FQNEAQ (reference sequence). Trimming removed 4 bases from V and 0 bases from J, with 12 bases in between. The DNA of the CDR3 is TGTGCCAGCAGCTCACCTTACAGTGCAACTAATGAAAAACTGTTTTAT. Residues: CASSSPYSATNEKLFY.

CDR3 in amino acids: CASSLSPGLANEQYF. In nucleotides, the CDR3 is TGCGCCAGCAGCCTCAGTCCGGGACTAGCTAATGAGCAGTACTTC. J is TRBJ2-7 and V is TRBV4-3, with TRBD2 matching 9 bases. V lost 4 bases to trimming and J lost 7 bases; unmatched junction nucleotides: 11. This CDR3 is 15 amino acids long. Germline assignment: CDR1 LGHNA and CDR2 YSLEER.

This clonotype was detected a few times. This chain uses TRBV4-2 with TRBJ2-3; D gene uncertain. V lost 1 base and J 2 bases, leaving 10 bases between the germline ends. The CDR3 covers 15 residues. Germline assignment: CDR1 LGHNA and CDR2 YNFKEQ. In DNA form, the CDR3 reads TGTGCCAGCAGCCAAGTCGAGGCGTACACAGATACGCAGTATTTT. As protein: CASSQVEAYTDTQYF.

J is TRBJ2-6 and V is TRBV15; D might be TRBD1 (6 bases). CDR1 and CDR2 from the germline V gene are LNHNV and YYDKDF (reference sequence). The CDR3 covers 15 residues. Trimming took off 2 bases at V and 2 bases at J, with 7 bases between the two ends. CDR3 amino acids: CATSRNRAGANVLTF. The CDR3 bases are TGTGCCACCAGCAGAAACAGGGCTGGGGCCAACGTCCTGACTTTC.

This clonotype showed up just a few times. The V and J genes are TRBV2 and TRBJ2-3, with 9 bases aligning to TRBD1. Germline V gene sequence: CDR1 SNHLY, CDR2 FYNNEI. V gave up 10 bases and J gave up 2 bases; unmatched junction bases: 4. The CDR3 spans 13 residues. As DNA, the CDR3 is TGTGCCACGGGACAGGGAAACACAGATACGCAGTATTTT. It encodes CATGQGNTDTQYF.

This clonotype was seen many times. The J gene is TRBJ2-1, the V gene TRBV30; D is unresolved. The CDR3 length is 12 residues. V lost 3 bases to trimming and J lost 5 bases, with 8 bases between them. CDR1 is GTSNPN, CDR2 SVGIG, per germline (reference sequence). The CDR3 region is CAWSFWNNEQFF. DNA of the CDR3: TGTGCCTGGAGCTTCTGGAACAATGAGCAGTTCTTC.

This clonotype was seen a few times. The chain is built from TRBV5-6 and TRBJ2-7; D not certain. From germline, CDR1 is SGHDT and CDR2 YYEEEE. The germline V and J ends were trimmed by 2 bases and 11 bases, with 11 bases remaining between them. This CDR3 is 11 amino acids long. CDR3 bases: TGTGCCAGCAGCTTTGGGGAAATAGAGTACTTC. This gives the protein CASSFGEIEYF.

The chain joins TRBV29-1 to TRBJ2-3; 9 nucleotides align to TRBD2. V lost 5 bases to trimming and J lost 7 bases; unmatched junction nucleotides: 13. Germline loops: CDR1 SQVTM, CDR2 ANQGSEA. This CDR3 comprises 15 residues. CDR3 residues: CSVQTLAGSSNTQYF. Here the CDR3 DNA reads TGCAGCGTTCAGACGCTAGCGGGGTCGTCAAATACGCAGTATTTT.

This clonotype was detected a few times. V is TRBV9 and J is TRBJ2-2; 7 nucleotides align to TRBD2. Germline assignment: CDR1 SGDLS and CDR2 YYNGEE. V shed 3 bases, J shed 5 bases, and the junction held 7 bases outside the gene matches. The CDR3 is 15 residues long. The CDR3 region has the DNA TGTGCCAGCAGCGACCGGGACTATCCTACCGGGGAGCTGTTTTTT. Its translation: CASSDRDYPTGELFF.

This clonotype was observed many times. This sequence joins TRBV20-1 and TRBJ2-7; 7 positions agree with TRBD1. Germline V lookup: CDR1 DFQATT, CDR2 SNEGSKA (reference sequence). The CDR3 length is 16 residues. Unmatched junction bases numbered 9, after V lost 1 base and J lost 0 bases. The CDR3 is CSARGLDRLSSYEQYF. The CDR3 DNA reads as TGCAGTGCTAGAGGCCTGGACAGGCTAAGCTCCTACGAGCAGTACTTC.

The rearrangement links TRBV15 to TRBJ2-1; D unclear. The length of the CDR3 is 15 residues. Per the germline V gene, CDR1 is LNHNV and CDR2 is YYDKDF (reference sequence). Deletions cut 0 bases from V and 2 bases from J, with 8 bases between. CDR3 loop: CATSRDPWAYNEQFF. DNA of the CDR3: TGTGCCACCAGCAGAGATCCGTGGGCCTACAATGAGCAGTTCTTC.

This clonotype was counted ten times or more. V and J are TRBV6-5 and TRBJ2-1; possible D gene TRBD2, 6 bases. This CDR3 has 12 amino acids. Trimming pared 4 bases from V and 12 bases from J, leaving 13 bases between. Germline V gene sequence: CDR1 MNHEY, CDR2 SVGAGI. The CDR3 spells CASSWGGVGQFF. The CDR3 region has the DNA TGTGCCAGCAGTTGGGGCGGGGTCGGGCAGTTCTTC.

Only a few counts were recorded for this clonotype. J is TRBJ2-1 and V is TRBV9, with 12 bases lining up with TRBD1. The CDR3 sequence is 19 residues long. Germline trimming cut 2 bases from V and 0 bases from J; bases unmatched to any gene: 9. Germline V gives CDR1 SGDLS, CDR2 YYNGEE. For the CDR3, the DNA is TGTGCCAGCAGCGTGGGGACAGGGGGCGTCCCGAGCTCCTACAATGAGCAGTTCTTC. Translating it yields CASSVGTGGVPSSYNEQFF.

This clonotype was seen a few times. The CDR3 nucleotides read TGTGCCAGCACCTTACCGGGGGTTAACTATGGCTACACCTTC. Translation gives CASTLPGVNYGYTF. The chain carries TRBV6-2 or TRBV6-3 and TRBJ1-2; a weak D match, TRBD1 (5 bases). Trimming left V 7 bases short and J 1 base short, with 13 bases between. Germline CDR1 MNHEY, CDR2 SVGEGT. This CDR3 contains 14 residues.

The chain links TRBV12-3 or TRBV12-4 to TRBJ1-2; TRBD1 is a possible D gene (6 bases). V shed 8 bases and J shed 3 bases, with 19 bases lying between them. The CDR3 totals 15 residues. CDR3 protein: CASRRGADHYYGYTF. CDR3 nucleotides: TGTGCCAGCCGGAGGGGGGCGGATCACTACTATGGCTACACCTTC.